The 5 T cell receptor beta chains given below trace back to one sample, sequenced in a study of blood T cell repertoires in COVID-19. Profiled with immunoSEQ multiplex PCR; TCRdb holds only in-frame clones, not every one. Of 390,000 or so clones listed, about 90% are singletons. What was sequenced was peripheral blood. The receptors here all came from a man younger than 35 with active or convalescent COVID-19.

The chain is built from TRBV28 and TRBJ2-7, with 9 nucleotides matching TRBD1. The trim removed 6 bases at V and 5 bases at J, leaving 11 bases unmatched. Germline CDR1 reads MDHEN; CDR2 reads SYDVKM. The CDR3 loop spans 15 amino acids. The CDR3 reads CASSDRQGGSHEQYF. Here the CDR3 DNA reads TGTGCCAGCAGCGACCGACAGGGGGGGAGTCACGAGCAGTACTTC.

The chain links TRBV28 to TRBJ2-7; tentative D call: TRBD2 (5 bases). V lost 9 bases and J 1 base, leaving 16 bases between the germline ends. Germline CDR1 reads MDHEN; CDR2 reads SYDVKM. This CDR3 is 14 amino acids long. CDR3 region: CASTGDYGSYEQYF. CDR3 nucleotides: TGTGCCAGTACCGGGGATTACGGATCCTACGAGCAGTACTTC.

The chain links TRBV11-2 to TRBJ2-5; 7 bases agree with TRBD1. The CDR3 is 14 residues long. With 4 bases clipped from V and 5 bases from J, the junction kept 7 bases outside the gene matches. Germline-derived CDR1 and CDR2 are SGHAT and FQNNGV. The DNA of the CDR3 is TGTGCCAGCAGCTCGGGGACAGCGGCTGAGACCCAGTACTTC. It translates to CASSSGTAAETQYF.

This clone was seen only once. This chain connects TRBV5-1 to TRBJ2-2, with TRBD1 identical over 7 bases. The trim removed 1 base at V and 8 bases at J, leaving 14 bases unmatched. The CDR3 extends over 17 amino acids. Per germline, CDR1 SGHRS and CDR2 YFSETQ. The CDR3 sequence: CASSLLGGPPAQGELFF. The DNA for the CDR3 is TGCGCCAGCAGCTTGTTAGGGGGCCCACCGGCACAGGGGGAGCTGTTTTTT. Full variable domain (outside the CDR3, taken from reference TRBV5-1 and TRBJ2-2): KAGVTQTPRYLIKTRGQQVTLSCSPISGHRSVSWYQQTPGQGLQFLFEYFSETQRNKGNFPGRFSGRQFSNSRSEMNVSTLELGDSALYLCASSLLGGPPAQGELFFGEGSRLTVL.

The gene calls are TRBV4-3 and TRBJ1-3; D is unresolved. Germline V gene data show CDR1 as LGHNA and CDR2 as YSLEER. The V and J ends lost 0 bases and 0 bases respectively, with 12 bases between them. This CDR3 is built from 17 residues. This CDR3 reads CASSQDLGGSSGNTIYF. CDR3 DNA sequence: TGCGCCAGCAGCCAAGATTTAGGCGGTTCCTCTGGAAACACCATATATTTT.